The T cell receptor beta chain described here comes from a study of beta chain features in type 1 diabetes. Findings and limits, study-wide: TCRB CDR3s from Type 1 diabetes patients were moderately but significantly shorter in all four CD4+ subsets. Using cDNA template may skew counts toward highly expressing activated cells.

The whole isolated RNA underwent reverse transcription, so sequencing captured expressed TCRB transcripts. Using immunoSEQ multiplex PCR, the repertoire was profiled, and TCRdb retains in-frame clones only, with some absent. The data show about 160,000 clones, around 8.6% seen once. This clone was counted only a few times. Its specificity is unknown. Germline-derived CDR1 and CDR2 are MDHEN and SYDVKM. J was trimmed by 4 bases and V by 6 bases; bases with no gene match: 8. This CDR3 has 14 amino acids. The sequenced material came from central memory CD4+ T cells from blood. The chain uses TRBV28 and TRBJ2-7, with TRBD2 identical over 8 bases. The sequence was obtained from a woman aged 18 to 35 with type 1 diabetes. The DNA for the CDR3 is TGTGCCAGCAGAGACTTAGCGGGACCGTACGAGCAGTACTTC. This gives the protein CASRDLAGPYEQYF.